The 10 T cell receptor beta chains below were found in one sample sequenced in a study of T cells and copy number aberrations in small-cell lung cancer. Using immunoSEQ multiplex PCR, the repertoire was profiled, and TCRdb retains in-frame clones only, with some absent. The repertoire holds more than 9,500 clones, about 80% seen once, with 25% to 35% in the top ten. Sequencing was carried out using normal tissue next to the tumor. The receptors stem from a man between 60 and 75 years old with small cell lung cancer.

This clone was counted between two and nine times. The CDR3 sequence is CAWSSGAATDTQYF. The CDR3 nucleotides are TGTGCCTGGAGTAGCGGGGCGGCCACAGATACGCAGTATTTT. The J gene is TRBJ2-3, the V gene TRBV30; 7 bases fit TRBD2. This CDR3 contains 14 residues. V shed 2 bases, J shed 2 bases, and the junction held 4 bases outside the gene matches. Per germline, CDR1 GTSNPN and CDR2 SVGIG (reference sequence). The full variable domain, with the rest looked up from reference TRBV30 and TRBJ2-3, is SQTIHQWPATLVQPVGSPLSLECTVEGTSNPNLYWYRQAAGRGLQLLFYSVGIGQISSEVPQNLSASRPQDRQFILSSKKLLLSDSGFYLCAWSSGAATDTQYFGPGTRLTVL.

This rearrangement joins TRBV15 to TRBJ2-1; 10 bases align to TRBD2. Trimming at V came to 4 bases and at J to 1 base, leaving 4 bases not matched to a gene. Germline V lookup: CDR1 LNHNV, CDR2 YYDKDF (reference sequence). This CDR3 is built from 16 residues. The CDR3 loop reads CATSTSGRGSYNEQFF. In nucleotides, the CDR3 is TGTGCCACCAGCACAAGCGGGAGGGGGTCCTACAATGAGCAGTTCTTC.

In this sample, this clone turned up once. The chain uses TRBV27 and TRBJ2-1; D gene unclear. Germline CDR1 is MNHEY and CDR2 is SMNVEV (reference sequence). The V end was cut by 5 bases, the J end by 9 bases, with 11 bases between. This CDR3 region has 12 residues. CDR3 sequence (DNA): TGTGCCAGCAGTCCAACGCTGTTTGAGCAGTTCTTC. Protein: CASSPTLFEQFF.

The chain combines TRBV28 with TRBJ2-1; D gene ambiguous. V dropped 5 bases and J dropped 6 bases, with 14 bases sitting between them. This CDR3 is built from 14 residues. Germline CDR1 and CDR2: MDHEN and SYDVKM. This CDR3 reads CASSPPDHSNEQFF. CDR3 nucleotide sequence: TGTGCCAGCAGTCCGCCCGACCATTCCAATGAGCAGTTCTTC.

This rearrangement joins TRBV6-6 to TRBJ2-2; TRBD1 is a possible D gene (5 bases). This CDR3 has 14 amino acids. Looked up from germline, CDR1 is MNHNY and CDR2 is SVGAGI (reference sequence). Deletions cut 10 bases from V and 0 bases from J, with 12 bases between. CDR3 bases: TGTGCCACCGGCGGACATGCGAACACCGGGGAGCTGTTTTTT. Its protein is CATGGHANTGELFF.

This rearrangement joins TRBV11-2 to TRBJ2-3, with D tentatively TRBD1 or TRBD2 (6 bases each). The CDR3 loop spans 17 amino acids. Germline V gene sequence: CDR1 SGHAT, CDR2 FQNNGV. Trimming stripped 4 bases from V and 4 bases from J, with 21 bases between. The CDR3, as DNA: TGTGCCAGCAGCTGGGCCCCTCTAGGGGGGACGGCAGATACGCAGTATTTT. Translated, it gives CASSWAPLGGTADTQYF.

The rearrangement uses TRBV11-3 and TRBJ2-2, with D unresolved. The CDR3 sequence is 13 residues long. From germline, CDR1 is SGHNT and CDR2 YENEEA. V was pared by 3 bases and J by 4 bases, with 6 bases between. CDR3 amino acids: CASSFQATGELFF. CDR3 coding DNA: TGTGCCAGCAGCTTTCAGGCCACCGGGGAGCTGTTTTTT.

The chain joins TRBV5-6 to TRBJ2-1; 8 nucleotides line up with TRBD1. Germline V gene data show CDR1 as SGHDT and CDR2 as YYEEEE. The CDR3 extends over 16 amino acids. The V gene end was trimmed by 4 bases and the J gene end by 0 bases; junction bases not matched to a gene: 6. Here the CDR3 DNA reads TGTGCCAGCAGCCGGGGGACAGGTGACTCCTACAATGAGCAGTTCTTC. It yields the protein CASSRGTGDSYNEQFF.

The chain is built from TRBV19 and TRBJ2-1; a weak D match, TRBD2 (5 bases). V was shortened by 3 bases and J by 7 bases, with 13 bases between the two germline ends. Germline CDR1 and CDR2: LNHDA and SQIVND (reference sequence). This CDR3 is built from 14 residues. The chain's CDR3 is CASSIPTPGNEQFF. For the CDR3, the DNA is TGTGCCAGTAGTATCCCTACACCGGGGAATGAGCAGTTCTTC. The variable domain in full, completed from reference TRBV19 and TRBJ2-1, reads DGGITQSPKYLFRKEGQNVTLSCEQNLNHDAMYWYRQDPGQGLRLIYYSQIVNDFQKGDIAEGYSVSREKKESFPLTVTSAQKNPTAFYLCASSIPTPGNEQFFGPGTRLTVL.

The chain is built from TRBV7-3 and TRBJ2-1; TRBD2 might be the D (5 bases). With 5 bases removed from V and 9 bases from J, the gap between germline ends came to 14 bases. This CDR3 region has 13 residues. CDR1 and CDR2 (germline): SGHTA, FQGTGA. The CDR3 reads CASSPDTRSEQFF. For the CDR3, the DNA is TGTGCCAGCAGCCCAGATACTAGGAGTGAGCAGTTCTTC.